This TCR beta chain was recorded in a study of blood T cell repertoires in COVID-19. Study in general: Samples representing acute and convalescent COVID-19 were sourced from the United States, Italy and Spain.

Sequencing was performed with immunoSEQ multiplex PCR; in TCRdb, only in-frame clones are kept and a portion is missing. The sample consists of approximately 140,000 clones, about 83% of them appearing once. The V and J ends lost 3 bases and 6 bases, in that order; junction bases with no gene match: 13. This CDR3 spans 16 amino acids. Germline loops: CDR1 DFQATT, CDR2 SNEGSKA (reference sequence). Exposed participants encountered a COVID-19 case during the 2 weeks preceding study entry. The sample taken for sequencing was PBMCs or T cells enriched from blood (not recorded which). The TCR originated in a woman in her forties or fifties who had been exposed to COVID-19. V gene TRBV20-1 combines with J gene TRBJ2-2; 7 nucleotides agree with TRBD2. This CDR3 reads CSASLPSGIAPGELFF. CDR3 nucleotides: TGCAGTGCTAGTTTGCCCAGCGGGATCGCCCCCGGGGAGCTGTTTTTT.